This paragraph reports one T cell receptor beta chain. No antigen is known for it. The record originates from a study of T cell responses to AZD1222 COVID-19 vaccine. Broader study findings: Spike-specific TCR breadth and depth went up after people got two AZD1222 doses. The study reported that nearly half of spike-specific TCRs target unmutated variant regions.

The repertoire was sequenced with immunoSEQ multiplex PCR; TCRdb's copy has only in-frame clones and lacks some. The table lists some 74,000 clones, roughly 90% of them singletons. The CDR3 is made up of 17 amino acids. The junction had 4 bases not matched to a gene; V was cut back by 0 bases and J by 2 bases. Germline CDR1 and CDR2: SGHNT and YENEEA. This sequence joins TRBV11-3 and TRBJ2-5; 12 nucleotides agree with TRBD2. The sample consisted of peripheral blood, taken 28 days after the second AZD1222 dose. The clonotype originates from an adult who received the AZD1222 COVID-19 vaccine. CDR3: CASSLEPLAGGQETQYF. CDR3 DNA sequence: TGTGCCAGCAGCTTAGAGCCCCTAGCGGGGGGGCAAGAGACCCAGTACTTC.